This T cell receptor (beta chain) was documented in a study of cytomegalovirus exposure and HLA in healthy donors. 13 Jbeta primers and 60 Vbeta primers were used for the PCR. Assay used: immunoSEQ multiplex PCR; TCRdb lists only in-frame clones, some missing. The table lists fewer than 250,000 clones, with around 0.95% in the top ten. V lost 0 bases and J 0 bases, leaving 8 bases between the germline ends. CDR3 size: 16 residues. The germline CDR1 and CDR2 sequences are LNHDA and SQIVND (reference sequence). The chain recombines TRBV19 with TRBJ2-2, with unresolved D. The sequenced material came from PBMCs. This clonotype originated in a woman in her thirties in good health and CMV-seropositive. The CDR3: CASSIESYPNTGELFF. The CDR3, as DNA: TGTGCCAGTAGTATAGAGAGCTATCCGAACACCGGGGAGCTGTTTTTT.